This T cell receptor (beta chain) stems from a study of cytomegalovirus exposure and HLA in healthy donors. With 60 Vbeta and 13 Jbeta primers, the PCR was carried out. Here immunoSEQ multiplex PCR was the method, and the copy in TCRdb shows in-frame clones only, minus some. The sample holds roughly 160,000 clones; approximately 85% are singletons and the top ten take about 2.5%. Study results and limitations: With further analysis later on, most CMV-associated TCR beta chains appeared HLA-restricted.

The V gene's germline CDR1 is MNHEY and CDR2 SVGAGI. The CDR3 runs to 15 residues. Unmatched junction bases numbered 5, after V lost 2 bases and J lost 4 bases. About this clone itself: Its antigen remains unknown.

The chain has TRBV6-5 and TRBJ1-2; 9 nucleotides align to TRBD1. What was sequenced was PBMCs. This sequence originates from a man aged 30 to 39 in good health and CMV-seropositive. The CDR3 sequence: CASSYRTGAGYGYTF. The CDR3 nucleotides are TGTGCCAGCAGTTACCGGACAGGGGCTGGCTATGGCTACACCTTC.